The clone carrying this TCR beta chain was found a few times. Antigen: not known. TCRdb reprocessed the 5' RACE reads via MiXCR and lists one record per CDR3 protein. The data show over 600,000 distinct CDR3 sequences, approximately 22% seen once. This sample was taken from a study of identical twins. The CDR3 sequence is 13 residues long. CDR1 is DFQATT and CDR2 is SNEGSKA in the germline V gene (reference sequence). V was trimmed by 6 bases and J by 5 bases, leaving 17 bases between them. General study results and limits: Less excess twin sharing appeared in beta out-of-frame sequences.

This same sample was also part of a study on T cells expressing NK-cell markers.

The specimen was PBMCs. The clonotype originates from a woman under 30 in good health. V and J are TRBV20-1 and TRBJ2-7; maybe TRBD1 (6 bases). For the CDR3, the DNA is TGCAGTGCCCTAACCGGGACAAACGACGAGCAGTACTTC. Translating gives CSALTGTNDEQYF.